This T cell receptor beta chain was sequenced in a study of multiple sclerosis patients with progressive multifocal leukoencephalopathy (dated by TCRdb to the late 2010s). Context from the whole study: Peripheral T and B cells were examined in MS patients who developed PML (4 under natalizumab, 1 after alemtuzumab) and in treated patients who did not develop PML. The goal was to find JC virus-specific or public T-cell expansions that arose at the time of PML onset. Longitudinal follow-up was performed in two natalizumab-treated patients who later developed PML, from before therapy through 6 and 12 months to PML onset.

CDR1 and CDR2, looked up from the germline V gene, are SGHRS and YFSETQ. From the cysteine through the phenylalanine, the CDR3 covers 13 amino acids. Of the read, only the CDR3 DNA is kept; its 39 bases are in frame from base 1. V drops 4 bases and J drops 8 bases, leaving 10 bases in between. On this clone itself: Its recognized antigen is unknown. Base qualities are not provided; no much larger clone lies one nucleotide away.

The study at large found these results: Less diverse TRB repertoires in most PML patients were suggested by lower normalized Shannon entropy, whereas values near 1 were observed in the natalizumab-treated controls. Although TRB clones above 0.5% frequency turned up only in PML patients, the clones expanded at PML onset were already present before and during natalizumab therapy. Because of the small, descriptive cohort, whether findings reflect JC virus infection or general immunocompromise remained unclear. At the time PML developed, no common TRBV or TRBJ gene usage or preferential TRBV-TRBJ pairings were detected. Analysis was limited to peripheral blood, even though cerebrospinal fluid or brain lymphocytes might be more informative for natalizumab-associated PML.

In light of the paper, this sample's time point label describes: approximately twelve months of natalizumab therapy. The label giving this sample's treatment or condition can be read as: on natalizumab therapy at sampling. Controls were about 5 natalizumab-treated MS patients who did not develop PML, sampled longitudinally. Interferon beta had previously been received by all listed patients, and all PML patients were female. Blood samples at T1 and T2 were obtained at 6 and 12 months of natalizumab therapy, respectively. Ficoll-Hypaque density gradient centrifugation was used to isolate peripheral blood mononuclear cells. Using the immunoSEQ two-step multiplex PCR at survey-level depth, TRB CDR3 regions were amplified from genomic DNA. Synthetic inline TR CDR3 controls covering all V-J pairings were spiked into each PCR so that template counts could be estimated and amplification bias removed. Reads went through processing to reduce amplification and sequencing bias, and quantification was done against synthetic TR CDR3 analogs. In the paper's pipeline: Raw data were processed in ImmunoSEQ Analyzer, with out-of-frame sequences and CDR3s containing stop codons removed, and genes were named according to IMGT nomenclature. Repertoire diversity was summarized as normalized Shannon entropy, defined as 1 minus Pielou's evenness. TRB sequences were considered identical only when V gene, J gene and CDR3 were shared. Public PML clonotypes were CDR3s found in two or more PML-onset samples but not found earlier, in controls, or in public databases. Position-by-position CDR3 amino acid composition was analyzed in Skylign with the observed count method. TCRdb limited this immuneACCESS table to in-frame rearrangements with V and J called. A share of clones is missing; checked studies link under half to unresolved V genes, and the rest is unexplained. V, J and clone size are those of that table, while D and trimming were read from the DNA. The sample table records 20,000 to 30,000 clones; approximately 90% of these occur just once. The ten largest make up approximately 2.4% of the sample.

The chain joins TRBV5-1 to TRBJ2-6; the D gene is possibly TRBD2, with 6 bases matching. This sequence was found in a man aged 25 to 40 with multiple sclerosis. This specimen consisted of PBMCs, obtained from a patient treated with natalizumab. The CDR3 region has the sequence CASSPGDSNVLTF. The sequenced DNA: TGCGCCAGCAGCCCGGGAGATTCCAACGTCCTGACTTTC.